The clone carrying this T cell receptor beta chain was seen only a few times. Relative to the germline gene, one junction end is altered; a read error may explain this. For the second PCR, which ran for about 6 to 11 cycles, a sample-barcoded 5' primer and a J-beta primer mix were used. TCRdb ran MiXCR on the 5' RACE reads and lists one entry per CDR3 protein. The profile shows approximately 800,000 distinct CDR3 sequences, about 25% of them singletons. The entry originates in a study of blood T cells in healthy people across ages. The germline V gene encodes CDR1 MNHEY and CDR2 SMNVEV (reference sequence). The CDR3 extends over 14 amino acids. These sequences were also reported in another study, on T cells of mothers and their children.

The rearrangement uses TRBV27 and TRBJ1-5; D is uncertain. The specimen was blood. This TCR derives from a boy aged 5-17 years in good health. DNA of the CDR3: TGTGCCAGCAGTTTATTTGATTCTGGTCAGCCACAGCATTTT. Encoded protein: CASSLFDSGQPQHF.